This is a list of T cell receptor beta chains from one sample in a study of blood T cell repertoires in COVID-19. The method was immunoSEQ multiplex PCR; TCRdb's version includes in-frame clones alone and lacks a portion of them. The data show some 170,000 clones, with 75% to 85% seen just once and roughly 15% held by the top ten. What was sequenced was PBMCs or T cells enriched from blood (not recorded which). These receptors all stem from a man between 50 and 59 years old who had recovered from COVID-19. Both conserved end residues are part of each CDR3. A D gene is named only where the DNA matches it firmly. Not all rows give a size; the values are once, few, many and, for expanded clones, a class.

j_gene: TRBJ1-1; abundance: -; d_gene: TRBD1; v_gene: TRBV6-5; CDR3aa: CASTRDRGGTEAFF; CDR3nt: TGTGCCAGCACCCGGGACAGGGGTGGCACTGAAGCTTTCTTT
j_gene: TRBJ1-3; abundance: -; d_gene: -; v_gene: TRBV5-1; CDR3aa: CASSLAGISGNTIYF; CDR3nt: TGCGCCAGCAGCTTGGCCGGTATCTCTGGAAACACCATATATTTT
j_gene: TRBJ1-2; abundance: -; d_gene: -; v_gene: TRBV5-8; CDR3aa: CASSWRGPGYTF; CDR3nt: TGTGCCAGCAGCTGGCGGGGTCCTGGCTACACCTTC
j_gene: TRBJ1-1; abundance: -; d_gene: TRBD1; v_gene: TRBV7-8; CDR3aa: CASSIQTGRTEAFF; CDR3nt: TGTGCCAGCAGCATTCAGACAGGGCGGACTGAAGCTTTCTTT
j_gene: TRBJ2-7; abundance: -; d_gene: -; v_gene: TRBV19; CDR3aa: CATRMMTGESDEQYF; CDR3nt: TGTGCCACCCGAATGATGACAGGCGAGAGTGACGAGCAGTACTTC
j_gene: TRBJ2-7; abundance: many; d_gene: TRBD1; v_gene: TRBV5-1; CDR3aa: CASSFTGQAYEQYF; CDR3nt: TGCGCCAGCAGCTTTACGGGACAGGCCTACGAGCAGTACTTC
j_gene: TRBJ2-1; abundance: -; d_gene: -; v_gene: TRBV11-3; CDR3aa: CASSLGRTPLTYNEQFF; CDR3nt: TGTGCCAGCAGCTTAGGAAGGACTCCACTTACTTACAATGAGCAGTTCTTC
j_gene: TRBJ2-1; abundance: -; d_gene: TRBD1; v_gene: TRBV7-3; CDR3aa: CASSSGTGANEQFF; CDR3nt: TGTGCCAGCAGCTCCGGGACAGGGGCCAATGAGCAGTTCTTC
j_gene: TRBJ1-1; abundance: -; d_gene: TRBD1; v_gene: TRBV4-2; CDR3aa: CASSQGQGQGNTEAFF; CDR3nt: TGTGCCAGCAGCCAAGGCCAGGGACAGGGAAACACTGAAGCTTTCTTT
j_gene: TRBJ2-4; abundance: -; d_gene: TRBD1; v_gene: TRBV28; CDR3aa: CASSFRDSSSKNIQYF; CDR3nt: TGTGCCAGCAGTTTTCGGGACAGCAGCAGCAAAAACATTCAGTACTTC
j_gene: TRBJ2-7; abundance: -; d_gene: TRBD1; v_gene: TRBV5-4; CDR3aa: CASSWGQGDYEQYF; CDR3nt: TGTGCCAGCAGCTGGGGACAGGGGGATTACGAGCAGTACTTC
j_gene: TRBJ2-4; abundance: few; d_gene: TRBD1; v_gene: TRBV11-2; CDR3aa: CASSSTQGAKNIQYF; CDR3nt: TGTGCCAGCAGCTCCACACAGGGGGCCAAAAACATTCAGTACTTC
j_gene: TRBJ1-2; abundance: -; d_gene: -; v_gene: TRBV11-2; CDR3aa: CASSYDRSYGYTF; CDR3nt: TGTGCCAGCAGCTACGACAGGAGCTATGGCTACACCTTC
j_gene: TRBJ1-1; abundance: -; d_gene: TRBD1; v_gene: TRBV4-2; CDR3aa: CASSHAGQPEAFF; CDR3nt: TGTGCCAGCAGCCACGCGGGACAGCCTGAAGCTTTCTTT
j_gene: TRBJ1-6; abundance: few; d_gene: TRBD1; v_gene: TRBV5-1; CDR3aa: CASSQVGQAISYNSPLHF; CDR3nt: TGCGCCAGCAGCCAGGTCGGACAGGCTATCTCCTATAATTCACCCCTCCACTTT
j_gene: TRBJ1-5; abundance: -; d_gene: TRBD1; v_gene: TRBV11-2; CDR3aa: CASSWDRSGQPQHF; CDR3nt: TGTGCCAGCAGCTGGGACAGGTCGGGACAGCCCCAGCATTTT
j_gene: TRBJ1-1; abundance: few; d_gene: -; v_gene: TRBV10-3; CDR3aa: CAISEQGSTEAFF; CDR3nt: TGTGCCATCAGTGAGCAAGGGAGCACTGAAGCTTTCTTT
j_gene: TRBJ2-1; abundance: -; d_gene: TRBD2; v_gene: TRBV7-2; CDR3aa: CASSLVSGGEQFF; CDR3nt: TGTGCCAGCAGCTTAGTGAGCGGGGGGGAGCAGTTCTTC
j_gene: TRBJ2-7; abundance: -; d_gene: TRBD1; v_gene: TRBV9; CDR3aa: CASSGQGAYEQYF; CDR3nt: TGTGCCAGCAGCGGACAGGGGGCTTACGAGCAGTACTTC
j_gene: TRBJ2-7; abundance: -; d_gene: TRBD1; v_gene: TRBV11-2; CDR3aa: CASSLGGTGVHEQYF; CDR3nt: TGTGCCAGCAGCTTAGGGGGGACAGGCGTCCACGAGCAGTACTTC
j_gene: TRBJ1-6; abundance: -; d_gene: -; v_gene: TRBV28; CDR3aa: CASLESSYNSPLHF; CDR3nt: TGTGCCAGTCTAGAAAGCTCCTATAATTCACCCCTCCACTTT
j_gene: TRBJ2-1; abundance: -; d_gene: TRBD1; v_gene: TRBV5-1; CDR3aa: CASSLPTGDNEQFF; CDR3nt: TGCGCCAGCAGCTTACCGACAGGGGACAATGAGCAGTTCTTC
j_gene: TRBJ2-3; abundance: -; d_gene: TRBD2; v_gene: TRBV10-1; CDR3aa: CASSVQRGDTDTQYF; CDR3nt: TGCGCCAGCAGTGTCCAGCGGGGGGACACAGATACGCAGTATTTT
j_gene: TRBJ1-1; abundance: -; d_gene: -; v_gene: TRBV5-1; CDR3aa: CASSTRTGFTEAFF; CDR3nt: TGCGCCAGCAGCACTCGAACAGGGTTTACTGAAGCTTTCTTT
j_gene: TRBJ2-7; abundance: -; d_gene: -; v_gene: TRBV5-1; CDR3aa: CASSLQGAYEQYF; CDR3nt: TGCGCCAGCAGCTTGCAAGGAGCCTACGAGCAGTACTTC
j_gene: TRBJ1-3; abundance: -; d_gene: -; v_gene: TRBV12-3/TRBV12-4; CDR3aa: CASSPQVGNTIYF; CDR3nt: TGTGCCAGCAGTCCACAGGTTGGAAACACCATATATTTT
j_gene: TRBJ1-2; abundance: -; d_gene: TRBD1; v_gene: TRBV28; CDR3aa: CASSYSGGISYTF; CDR3nt: TGTGCCAGCAGTTATTCAGGGGGAATCAGCTACACCTTC
j_gene: TRBJ1-3; abundance: -; d_gene: -; v_gene: TRBV20-1; CDR3aa: CSASRSVYSGNTIYF; CDR3nt: TGCAGTGCTAGTCGTTCCGTATACTCTGGAAACACCATATATTTT
j_gene: TRBJ2-2; abundance: -; d_gene: -; v_gene: TRBV30; CDR3aa: CAWSASFTNTGELFF; CDR3nt: TGTGCCTGGAGCGCAAGCTTTACGAACACCGGGGAGCTGTTTTTT
j_gene: TRBJ1-2; abundance: once; d_gene: TRBD1; v_gene: TRBV5-4; CDR3aa: CASSLMGQGDYGYTF; CDR3nt: TGTGCCAGCAGCTTGATGGGACAGGGTGACTATGGCTACACCTTC
j_gene: TRBJ1-1; abundance: -; d_gene: TRBD1; v_gene: TRBV3-1/TRBV3-2; CDR3aa: CASRGDRVNTEAFF; CDR3nt: TGTGCCAGCAGAGGGGACAGGGTGAACACTGAAGCTTTCTTT
j_gene: TRBJ1-5; abundance: -; d_gene: -; v_gene: TRBV4-2; CDR3aa: CASSERSNQPQHF; CDR3nt: TGTGCCAGCAGCGAGAGAAGCAATCAGCCCCAGCATTTT
j_gene: TRBJ2-7; abundance: -; d_gene: -; v_gene: TRBV10-3; CDR3aa: CAISDSRGSYEQYF; CDR3nt: TGTGCCATCAGTGACTCACGGGGCTCCTACGAGCAGTACTTC
j_gene: TRBJ2-5; abundance: -; d_gene: TRBD1; v_gene: TRBV30; CDR3aa: CAWSVQGATKETQYF; CDR3nt: TGTGCCTGGAGTGTCCAGGGGGCCACGAAAGAGACCCAGTACTTC
j_gene: TRBJ2-5; abundance: -; d_gene: -; v_gene: TRBV4-2; CDR3aa: CASSQDQRGRETQYF; CDR3nt: TGTGCCAGCAGCCAAGATCAACGGGGTCGAGAGACCCAGTACTTC
j_gene: TRBJ2-5; abundance: -; d_gene: TRBD2; v_gene: TRBV5-1; CDR3aa: CASSFGGGEAQYF; CDR3nt: TGCGCCAGCAGCTTCGGCGGGGGGGAGGCCCAGTACTTC
j_gene: TRBJ2-7; abundance: -; d_gene: TRBD2; v_gene: TRBV2; CDR3aa: CASSLAGALHEQYF; CDR3nt: TGTGCCAGCAGTCTAGCGGGAGCCCTCCACGAGCAGTACTTC
j_gene: TRBJ1-2; abundance: -; d_gene: TRBD1; v_gene: TRBV6-4; CDR3aa: CASSDLEGGADGYTF; CDR3nt: TGTGCCAGCAGTGACTTGGAAGGGGGCGCGGATGGCTACACCTTC
j_gene: TRBJ2-1; abundance: few; d_gene: -; v_gene: TRBV12-3/TRBV12-4; CDR3aa: CASSFKGHGEQFF; CDR3nt: TGTGCCAGCAGTTTTAAGGGGCACGGTGAGCAGTTCTTC
j_gene: TRBJ2-1; abundance: few; d_gene: TRBD1; v_gene: TRBV27; CDR3aa: CASSLIGTGNNEQFF; CDR3nt: TGTGCCAGCAGTTTAATCGGGACAGGGAACAATGAGCAGTTCTTC
j_gene: TRBJ2-3; abundance: -; d_gene: TRBD1; v_gene: TRBV19; CDR3aa: CASSIWQGAATDTQYF; CDR3nt: TGTGCCAGTAGTATATGGCAGGGGGCCGCTACAGATACGCAGTATTTT
j_gene: TRBJ2-7; abundance: many; d_gene: TRBD2; v_gene: TRBV6-2/TRBV6-3; CDR3aa: CASSYLGGGYTYEQYF; CDR3nt: TGTGCCAGCAGTTACTTAGGCGGGGGTTATACCTACGAGCAGTACTTC
j_gene: TRBJ1-1; abundance: -; d_gene: TRBD1; v_gene: TRBV10-3; CDR3aa: CATGQGGSMTEAFF; CDR3nt: TGTGCCACGGGGCAGGGGGGTTCTATGACTGAAGCTTTCTTT
j_gene: TRBJ2-3; abundance: -; d_gene: -; v_gene: TRBV5-1; CDR3aa: CASSLGHSNPLTDTQYF; CDR3nt: TGCGCCAGCAGCTTGGGACATTCAAATCCACTCACAGATACGCAGTATTTT
j_gene: TRBJ1-1; abundance: -; d_gene: TRBD1; v_gene: TRBV10-3; CDR3aa: CAISEKTGGATEAFF; CDR3nt: TGTGCCATCAGCGAAAAAACAGGGGGTGCCACTGAAGCTTTCTTT
j_gene: TRBJ1-4; abundance: -; d_gene: TRBD1; v_gene: TRBV7-8; CDR3aa: CASSLDREEKLFF; CDR3nt: TGTGCCAGCAGTCTTGACAGGGAGGAAAAACTGTTTTTT
j_gene: TRBJ1-5; abundance: -; d_gene: TRBD1; v_gene: TRBV19; CDR3aa: CASSIVGQGAGQPQHF; CDR3nt: TGTGCCAGTAGTATAGTCGGACAGGGGGCCGGTCAGCCCCAGCATTTT
j_gene: TRBJ2-4; abundance: -; d_gene: TRBD1; v_gene: TRBV15; CDR3aa: CATSRVRDRGLAKNIQYF; CDR3nt: TGTGCCACCAGCAGAGTTCGAGACAGGGGGCTCGCCAAAAACATTCAGTACTTC
j_gene: TRBJ1-2; abundance: once; d_gene: -; v_gene: TRBV6-5; CDR3aa: CASSLYQGYGYTF; CDR3nt: TGTGCCAGCAGCCTTTACCAGGGCTATGGCTACACCTTC
j_gene: TRBJ2-1; abundance: -; d_gene: TRBD2; v_gene: TRBV2; CDR3aa: CASSGGATGEQFF; CDR3nt: TGTGCCAGCAGCGGGGGGGCTACGGGAGAGCAGTTCTTC
j_gene: TRBJ1-3; abundance: -; d_gene: TRBD1; v_gene: TRBV10-2; CDR3aa: CASQDRGSGNTIYF; CDR3nt: TGCGCCAGCCAAGACAGGGGTTCTGGAAACACCATATATTTT